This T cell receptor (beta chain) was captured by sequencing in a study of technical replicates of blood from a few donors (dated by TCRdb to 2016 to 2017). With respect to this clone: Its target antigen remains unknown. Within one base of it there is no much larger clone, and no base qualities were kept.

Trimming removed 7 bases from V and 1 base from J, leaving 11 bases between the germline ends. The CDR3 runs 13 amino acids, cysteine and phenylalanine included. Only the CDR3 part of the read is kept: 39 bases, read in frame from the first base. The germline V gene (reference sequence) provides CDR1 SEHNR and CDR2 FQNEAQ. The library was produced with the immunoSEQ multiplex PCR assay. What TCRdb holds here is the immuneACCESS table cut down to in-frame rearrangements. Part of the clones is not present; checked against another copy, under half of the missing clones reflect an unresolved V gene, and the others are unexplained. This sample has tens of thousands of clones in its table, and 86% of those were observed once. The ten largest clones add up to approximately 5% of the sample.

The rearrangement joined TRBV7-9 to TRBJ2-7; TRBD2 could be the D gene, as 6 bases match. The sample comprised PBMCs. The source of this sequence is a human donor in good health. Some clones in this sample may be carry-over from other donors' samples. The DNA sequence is TGTGCCAGCACCCTGGACTATTCCTACGAGCAGTACTTC. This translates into CASTLDYSYEQYF.